This T cell receptor (beta chain) was retrieved from a study of cytomegalovirus exposure and HLA in healthy donors. Overall study: Among 150 million to 200 million T cells, an earlier analysis found 120 million or so unique TCR beta sequences.

At sampling all donors were nominally healthy, likely with unrecorded immune exposures. In its sample, this clone was seen a few times. As yet, its antigen is unknown. Study results and caveats: It has been reported that TCR beta sequences accurately predicted the HLA-A and HLA-B alleles of most subjects. A later analysis found that most CMV-associated TCR beta chains appeared HLA-restricted.

Amplification used 60 Vbeta primers and 13 Jbeta primers. The method was immunoSEQ multiplex PCR; TCRdb's version includes in-frame clones alone and lacks a portion of them. The table lists approximately 170,000 clones, approximately 72% of them singletons, with less than 1.5% in the top ten. This sequence was found in a man aged 50 to 60 in good health and CMV-seronegative. What was sequenced was PBMCs.

In nucleotides, the CDR3 is TGTGCCAGCAGTGAGGGACTAGTTTTGGAGACCCAGTACTTC. It is translated as CASSEGLVLETQYF. The chain recombines TRBV2 with TRBJ2-5; 8 bases agree with TRBD2. The germline gives CDR1 SNHLY, CDR2 FYNNEI. The CDR3 runs to 14 residues. V lost 3 bases, J lost 5 bases, and 5 bases stayed unmatched.